This T cell receptor beta chain was sequenced in a study of vaccination effects on CD4 cells after COVID-19. Findings of the study overall: Marked contraction was observed in infection-induced and vaccine-induced clones late after vaccination.

ViraFEST assay sequencing came after antigen-specific CD4+ T cells were expanded with viral peptide pools. Isolating CD4+ T cells followed approximately nine days of culture. Nucleocapsid antibody tests were negative, and the vaccine recipients had no prior SARS-CoV-2 infection. A note on this clone: Its antigen is still unknown. Since no conserved phenylalanine or tryptophan closes the CDR3, a read error is the likely cause. The limits of the CDR3 on the DNA are not certain, so only TCRdb's listed CDR3 is given.

This table comes from immunoSEQ multiplex PCR, and its TCRdb copy is limited to in-frame clones, with some not included. In the table there are under 75,000 clones, about 80% of which are singletons. The length of the CDR3 is 10 amino acids, counting both ends. Sequencing was performed on CD4+ T cells from PBMCs cultured with SARS-CoV-2 spike peptides, taken before COVID-19 vaccination. The rearrangement links TRBV21-1 to TRBJ2-3; the D segment call TRBD2 is taken from the table without a DNA check. TRBV21-1 is given as a pseudogene. This receptor was taken from a human donor who received a COVID-19 vaccine. The CDR3 region is CASSKVGTAR.